What follows are 24 T cell receptor beta chains derived from one specimen sequenced in a study of cytomegalovirus exposure and HLA in healthy donors. Amplification used 60 Vbeta primers and 13 Jbeta primers. Libraries were prepared by immunoSEQ multiplex PCR; TCRdb keeps only in-frame clonotypes and omits some of them. This sample's table has approximately 120,000 clones. Sequencing was performed on PBMCs. These receptors were collected from a man younger than 45 in good health and CMV-seronegative.

The chain has TRBV28 and TRBJ1-3; weak D call: TRBD1 (5 bases). The CDR3 loop spans 16 amino acids. CDR1 and CDR2 (germline): MDHEN, SYDVKM. Trimming removed 4 bases at V and 1 base at J, with 14 bases between. The CDR3 loop is CASSSSGRGSGNTIYF. The CDR3 coding sequence is TGTGCCAGCAGTTCGTCAGGTCGGGGGTCTGGAAACACCATATATTTT.

This chain joins TRBV5-1 and TRBJ2-7; no firm D call. The CDR3 totals 14 residues. V was cut by 0 bases and J by 0 bases, with 7 bases left in between. CDR1 and CDR2 (germline): SGHRS, YFSETQ. The DNA for the CDR3 is TGCGCCAGCAGCTTGGGAGCTACCTCCTACGAGCAGTACTTC. Its translation is CASSLGATSYEQYF. The full variable domain, its missing parts supplied by reference TRBV5-1 and TRBJ2-7, is KAGVTQTPRYLIKTRGQQVTLSCSPISGHRSVSWYQQTPGQGLQFLFEYFSETQRNKGNFPGRFSGRQFSNSRSEMNVSTLELGDSALYLCASSLGATSYEQYFGPGTRLTVT.

This chain links TRBV5-1 with TRBJ2-1; D is unresolved. The CDR3 has 12 residues. Germline V CDR1 and CDR2: SGHRS, YFSETQ. The germline V and J ends were trimmed by 3 bases and 6 bases, with 7 bases remaining between them. The CDR3 DNA is TGCGCCAGCAGCTCACAATTCAATGAGCAGTTCTTC. This sequence encodes CASSSQFNEQFF.

The chain employs TRBV19 and TRBJ2-2, with no clear D. Germline V gene sequence: CDR1 LNHDA, CDR2 SQIVND (reference sequence). The CDR3 is made up of 13 amino acids. V gave up 6 bases and J gave up 7 bases, with 12 bases separating them. The DNA of the CDR3 is TGTGCCAGTAGAGTGCCTTCGGGCGGGGAGCTGTTTTTT. Amino acids: CASRVPSGGELFF.

CDR3 protein: CASSTPKGQGGTEAFF. Here the CDR3 DNA reads TGTGCCAGTAGTACCCCTAAAGGACAAGGCGGCACTGAAGCTTTCTTT. V is TRBV19 and J is TRBJ1-1; possibly TRBD1 for D (5 bases). The length of the CDR3 is 16 residues. CDR1 and CDR2 from the germline V gene are LNHDA and SQIVND (reference sequence). Trimming cost V 4 bases and J 4 bases, with 19 bases left between them.

The V gene is TRBV2, the J gene TRBJ2-5; 14 positions match TRBD2. V trimming: 7 bases; J trimming: 4 bases; junction bases outside the gene matches: 5. Germline V gives CDR1 SNHLY, CDR2 FYNNEI. The length of the CDR3 is 15 residues. CDR3 DNA sequence: TGTGCCAGCACCAGACTAGCGGGAGGGGTAGAGACCCAGTACTTC. The encoded protein is CASTRLAGGVETQYF.

The chain is built from TRBV10-3 and TRBJ1-2; TRBD1 is a possible D gene (6 bases). V dropped 0 bases and J dropped 4 bases, with 12 bases sitting between them. The CDR3 contains 15 residues. Germline V lookup: CDR1 ENHRY, CDR2 SYGVKD. CDR3 DNA: TGTGCCATCAGTGAGTCGTGGGGGCTAGGCTATGGCTACACCTTC. This gives the protein CAISESWGLGYGYTF.

The chain joins TRBV7-2 to TRBJ1-5; no reliable D call. CDR3 length: 12 amino acids. The V gene's germline CDR1 is SGHTA and CDR2 FQGNSA. The V end lost 6 bases, the J end lost 0 bases, and 3 bases lay between the germline ends. CDR3 sequence reads: CASSYSNQPQHF. Here the CDR3 DNA reads TGTGCCAGCAGTTATAGCAATCAGCCCCAGCATTTT.

The V and J genes are TRBV11-2 and TRBJ2-7, with 11 bases matching TRBD2. From germline, CDR1 is SGHAT and CDR2 FQNNGV. J lost 2 bases, V lost 5 bases, and 5 bases had no gene match. The CDR3 has 15 residues. In DNA form, the CDR3 reads TGTGCCAGCAGCGAGACTAGCGGGGCGCCCTACGAGCAGTACTTC. Encoded protein: CASSETSGAPYEQYF.

The V gene is TRBV28, the J gene TRBJ1-6, with 7 nucleotides matching TRBD1. Germline lookup yields CDR1 MDHEN and CDR2 SYDVKM. Losses at the gene ends were 5 bases for V and 7 bases for J; bases not matched to a gene: 11. The CDR3 runs to 16 residues. The CDR3 reads CASSEQMTGMNSPLHF. The CDR3 region has the DNA TGTGCCAGCAGTGAACAAATGACAGGGATGAATTCACCCCTCCACTTT.

The V call is TRBV27, the J call TRBJ2-7; D remains ambiguous. The V and J ends lost 3 bases and 2 bases respectively, with 8 bases between them. Germline V lookup: CDR1 MNHEY, CDR2 SMNVEV (reference sequence). This CDR3 contains 13 residues. The CDR3 reads CASSLTDTYEQYF. DNA for the CDR3: TGTGCCAGCAGTTTGACTGATACCTACGAGCAGTACTTC.

The genes are TRBV27 and TRBJ1-3; 7 bases line up with TRBD1. The V gene's germline CDR1 is MNHEY and CDR2 SMNVEV (reference sequence). This CDR3 comprises 18 residues. The ends lost 5 bases at V and 1 base at J; junction bases unmatched: 14. The CDR3 spells CASSAQSRQGLSGNTIYF. The CDR3 bases are TGTGCCAGCAGTGCGCAGTCAAGACAGGGCCTATCTGGAAACACCATATATTTT.

The chain links TRBV5-1 to TRBJ2-2; TRBD2 matches at 8 bases. With V trimmed by 1 base and J by 2 bases, 7 bases remained unmatched. This CDR3 contains 17 residues. Germline V CDR1 and CDR2: SGHRS, YFSETQ. The CDR3 is CASSLIHSGSNTGELFF. The CDR3 nucleotides are TGCGCCAGCAGCTTGATTCACAGCGGGAGCAACACCGGGGAGCTGTTTTTT.

V usage is TRBV6-6 and J usage is TRBJ2-7; TRBD2 might be the D (5 bases). The germline V gene encodes CDR1 MNHNY and CDR2 SVGAGI (reference sequence). The V gene lost 4 bases and the J gene lost 5 bases, with 6 bases spanning the gap. This CDR3 comprises 11 residues. The DNA of the CDR3 is TGTGCCAGCAGTTTAGCGAACGAGCAGTACTTC. This sequence encodes CASSLANEQYF.

This chain links TRBV7-9 with TRBJ2-7, with 9 nucleotides matching TRBD2. This CDR3 spans 16 amino acids. The V segment lost 3 bases and the J segment 0 bases; nucleotides outside the gene matches: 6. CDR1 is SEHNR, CDR2 FQNEAQ, per germline (reference sequence). CDR3 in amino acids: CASSFPAGGNSYEQYF. The CDR3 DNA sequence: TGTGCCAGCAGCTTTCCGGCGGGAGGGAACTCCTACGAGCAGTACTTC.

V is TRBV6-6 and J is TRBJ2-3; 7 nucleotides line up with TRBD1. There are 15 residues in the CDR3. Germline V gives CDR1 MNHNY, CDR2 SVGAGI (reference sequence). J gave up 0 bases and V 2 bases, and 2 bases lay outside the gene matches. The CDR3 sequence: CASSYGQVSTDTQYF. The CDR3, as DNA: TGTGCCAGCAGTTACGGACAGGTCAGCACAGATACGCAGTATTTT.

A word on this clone: Germline is not matched at one junction end, which may reflect a read error. The gene calls are TRBV7-7 and TRBJ2-2; D not certain. Per germline, CDR1 SSHAT and CDR2 FNYEAQ (reference sequence). The length of the CDR3 is 13 residues. CDR3 nucleotides: TGTGCTAGCAGCCGCGACACGTCCGGGGAGCTGTTTTTT. This encodes CASSRDTSGELFF.

This chain connects TRBV5-8 to TRBJ1-5, with D unclear. Trimming stripped 4 bases from V and 0 bases from J, with 11 bases between. CDR1 SGHTS and CDR2 YDEGEE come from the germline V gene. The CDR3 loop spans 15 amino acids. CDR3 bases: TGTGCCAGCAGCCGTCGGAGTTATAGCAATCAGCCCCAGCATTTT. Amino acids: CASSRRSYSNQPQHF.

The V and J genes are TRBV6-1 and TRBJ2-3; 11 nucleotides agree with TRBD2. This CDR3 spans 15 amino acids. Germline CDR1 reads MNHNS; CDR2 reads SASEGT. J was trimmed by 5 bases and V by 7 bases; bases with no gene match: 8. DNA of the CDR3: TGTGCCAGCATCTTACTAGCGGGAGTGAGAGATACGCAGTATTTT. Protein sequence: CASILLAGVRDTQYF.

The chain couples TRBV28 to TRBJ1-6; 8 bases fit TRBD1. J gave up 4 bases and V 5 bases, and 4 bases lay outside the gene matches. The CDR3 totals 15 residues. Germline CDR1 and CDR2: MDHEN and SYDVKM. The CDR3: CASSGDRPYNSPLHF. In DNA, the CDR3 is TGTGCCAGCAGTGGGGACAGGCCATATAATTCACCCCTCCACTTT.

Details on this clone: Other nucleotide sequences from this sample produce the same CDR3. V is TRBV5-1 and J is TRBJ2-3, with 9 bases aligning to TRBD2. CDR1 SGHRS and CDR2 YFSETQ come from the germline V gene. The CDR3 is 15 amino acids. V shed 5 bases and J 0 bases; nucleotides not matched to a gene: 4. CDR3 coding DNA: TGCGCCAGCAGTCGACTAGCGGCAAGCACAGATACGCAGTATTTT. Translation: CASSRLAASTDTQYF. Together with reference TRBV5-1 and TRBJ2-3, the CDR3 gives the full variable domain: KAGVTQTPRYLIKTRGQQVTLSCSPISGHRSVSWYQQTPGQGLQFLFEYFSETQRNKGNFPGRFSGRQFSNSRSEMNVSTLELGDSALYLCASSRLAASTDTQYFGPGTRLTVL.

V and J are TRBV7-6 and TRBJ2-5, with 9 bases lining up with TRBD2. Trimming at V came to 1 base and at J to 4 bases, leaving 10 bases not matched to a gene. CDR1 SGHVS and CDR2 FNYEAQ come from the germline V gene. The CDR3 runs 17 residues. CDR3 protein: CASSLEFGSGRGETQYF. The DNA for the CDR3 is TGTGCCAGCAGCTTAGAGTTCGGTAGCGGGAGAGGAGAGACCCAGTACTTC.

CDR3 residues: CASSEVRTGFMAEAFF. The CDR3 coding sequence is TGTGCCAGCAGTGAAGTAAGGACAGGGTTTATGGCTGAAGCTTTCTTT. This chain connects TRBV2 to TRBJ1-1; TRBD1 matches at 8 bases. The J segment lost 6 bases and the V segment lost 1 base, leaving 10 bases of the junction unmatched. Germline assignment: CDR1 SNHLY and CDR2 FYNNEI. CDR3 length: 16 amino acids.

The chain uses TRBV2 and TRBJ2-5; 7 bases fit TRBD2. Germline V gene data show CDR1 as SNHLY and CDR2 as FYNNEI. V shed 6 bases, J shed 5 bases, and the junction held 12 bases outside the gene matches. This CDR3 spans 15 amino acids. CDR3 amino acids: CASSRLGLHRETQYF. The CDR3 bases are TGTGCCAGCAGCCGACTGGGACTACACCGGGAGACCCAGTACTTC.